The 27 T cell receptor beta chains below come from one sample, sequenced in a study of T-cell reconstitution after alpha-beta-depleted transplantation in children. As it was prepared, the TCRbeta library received unique molecular identifiers. Via MiXCR, TCRdb re-called the PCR reads, giving one row per CDR3 protein. The sample has about 140,000 distinct CDR3 sequences; about 8.8% are singletons. The source was PBMCs, mostly from graft donor cells, collected 180 days after TCRalphabeta/CD19-depleted stem cell transplant. These receptors came from a female patient aged 2-9 years who had a stem cell transplant for congenital amegakaryocytic thrombocytopenia, so the T cells may come from the graft donor.

This clonotype was seen many times. The V call is TRBV18, the J call TRBJ2-6; 7 bases line up with TRBD1. Germline loops: CDR1 KGHSH, CDR2 LQKENI. The CDR3 is 17 amino acids. J gave up 0 bases and V 3 bases, and 5 bases lay outside the gene matches. The CDR3 DNA is TGTGCCAGCTCACCGACAGGGAAAACCTCTGGGGCCAACGTCCTGACTTTC. It encodes CASSPTGKTSGANVLTF.

The genes are TRBV30 and TRBJ2-5; TRBD1 matches 7 bases. J gave up 9 bases and V 1 base, and 5 bases lay outside the gene matches. This CDR3 comprises 12 residues. Germline V gives CDR1 GTSNPN, CDR2 SVGIG (reference sequence). The CDR3 loop is CAWSAGGMAQYF. The CDR3 DNA reads TGTGCCTGGAGTGCAGGGGGAATGGCCCAGTACTTC. The whole variable domain, filled in from reference TRBV30 and TRBJ2-5, reads SQTIHQWPATLVQPVGSPLSLECTVEGTSNPNLYWYRQAAGRGLQLLFYSVGIGQISSEVPQNLSASRPQDRQFILSSKKLLLSDSGFYLCAWSAGGMAQYFGPGTRLLVL.

A few counts support this clonotype. The chain links TRBV5-1 to TRBJ2-3; 9 bases agree with TRBD2. Germline trimming cut 2 bases from V and 5 bases from J; bases unmatched to any gene: 15. The CDR3 loop spans 18 amino acids. CDR1 and CDR2 (germline): SGHRS, YFSETQ. DNA of the CDR3: TGCGCCAGCAGCTTATTAATAGCGGGAGCCATGGCGGGAGATACGCAGTATTTT. Translating gives CASSLLIAGAMAGDTQYF.

This clonotype has a count of ten or more. V gene TRBV29-1 combines with J gene TRBJ2-3; D is ambiguous. Germline values: CDR1 SQVTM, CDR2 ANQGSEA. Trimming took 4 bases from V and 0 from J, leaving 11 bases between them. The CDR3 spans 14 residues. DNA of the CDR3: TGCAGCGTTGCACGAGATTCTAGCACAGATACGCAGTATTTT. Amino acid sequence: CSVARDSSTDTQYF.

Many counts were recorded for this clonotype. The V call is TRBV12-3 or TRBV12-4, the J call TRBJ1-5; 8 nucleotides line up with TRBD1. The J segment lost 4 bases and the V segment lost 6 bases, leaving 2 bases of the junction unmatched. The CDR3 loop spans 13 amino acids. The DNA for the CDR3 is TGTGCCAGCAGGAGGACAGGGAATCAGCCCCAGCATTTT. This encodes CASRRTGNQPQHF.

There are many counts of this clonotype. This chain connects TRBV7-2 to TRBJ2-7, with 12 bases lining up with TRBD1. This CDR3 region has 15 residues. Germline-derived CDR1 and CDR2 are SGHTA and FQGNSA. The V segment lost 5 bases and the J segment 5 bases; nucleotides outside the gene matches: 7. Here the CDR3 DNA reads TGTGCCAGCAGCAGAGGGGGACAGGGGGCCAACGAGCAGTACTTC. Protein: CASSRGGQGANEQYF.

Worth noting for this clonotype: A much larger clone sits a single nucleotide away, making a read error possible. This sequence joins TRBV5-6 and TRBJ2-3; D uncertain. Per the germline V gene, CDR1 is SGHDT and CDR2 is YYEEEE. There are 15 residues in the CDR3. CDR3 region: CVSSQNGLRTDTQYF. CDR3 in DNA: TGTGTCAGCAGCCAAAACGGGTTGCGCACAGATACGCAGTATTTT.

Many counts were recorded for this clonotype. This chain connects TRBV6-1 to TRBJ2-7; D is undetermined. The length of the CDR3 is 14 residues. Germline V gives CDR1 MNHNS, CDR2 SASEGT. Trimming stripped 7 bases from V and 0 bases from J, with 13 bases between. The chain's CDR3 is CASKGSPSSYEQYF. The CDR3 DNA follows: TGTGCCAGCAAGGGCAGCCCCAGCTCCTACGAGCAGTACTTC.

This clonotype was recorded many times. The genes are TRBV20-1 and TRBJ2-3; TRBD2 agrees at 8 bases. The CDR3 runs to 13 residues. The trim removed 6 bases at V and 4 bases at J, leaving 6 bases unmatched. Germline V gene sequence: CDR1 DFQATT, CDR2 SNEGSKA (reference sequence). CDR3 coding DNA: TGCAGTGCGGCCGGGGGGGAGGCAGATACGCAGTATTTT. This translates into CSAAGGEADTQYF.

At least ten counts were recorded for this clonotype. The gene calls are TRBV11-1 and TRBJ2-1, with TRBD2 matching over 14 bases. Germline CDR1 SGHAT, CDR2 FQDESV (reference sequence). This CDR3 region has 17 residues. Germline trimming cut 5 bases from V and 5 bases from J; bases unmatched to any gene: 8. The CDR3 sequence: CASSQGLAGAPDNEQFF. The CDR3 DNA sequence: TGTGCCAGCAGCCAGGGACTAGCGGGAGCCCCAGACAATGAGCAGTTCTTC.

In its sample, this clonotype was seen many times. The J gene is TRBJ2-1, the V gene TRBV5-1; the D is unclear. Per germline, CDR1 SGHRS and CDR2 YFSETQ. With 0 bases removed from V and 7 bases from J, the gap between germline ends came to 8 bases. The CDR3 loop spans 13 amino acids. The CDR3 here is CASSLEVGNEQFF. DNA for the CDR3: TGCGCCAGCAGCTTGGAGGTGGGGAATGAGCAGTTCTTC.

This clonotype came up many times. V is TRBV5-1 and J is TRBJ2-6, with 7 bases fitting TRBD1. CDR3 size: 15 residues. Looked up from germline, CDR1 is SGHRS and CDR2 is YFSETQ. With 7 bases clipped from V and 4 bases from J, the junction kept 8 bases outside the gene matches. The CDR3 DNA reads TGCGCCAGCTTTCAGGGACAGTGGGGGGCCAACGTCCTGACTTTC. This encodes CASFQGQWGANVLTF.

This clonotype showed up many times. This chain joins TRBV27 and TRBJ2-7, with 9 positions matching TRBD1. The CDR3 is made up of 15 amino acids. The V and J ends lost 1 base and 6 bases, in that order; junction bases with no gene match: 7. Per germline, CDR1 MNHEY and CDR2 SMNVEV (reference sequence). The CDR3 nucleotides are TGTGCCAGCAGTTTATGGGGGACAGGGTCTGGCGAGCAGTACTTC. It specifies CASSLWGTGSGEQYF.

This clonotype was seen at least ten times. The CDR3 region is CSARSFRGAFQETQYF. CDR3 bases: TGCAGTGCTAGAAGCTTTAGAGGGGCCTTCCAAGAGACCCAGTACTTC. The rearrangement links TRBV20-1 to TRBJ2-5; D is tentatively TRBD1 or TRBD2 (5 bases each). V was shortened by 2 bases and J by 1 base, with 17 bases between the two germline ends. Germline V gene lookup returns CDR1 DFQATT and CDR2 SNEGSKA (reference sequence). The CDR3 loop spans 16 amino acids.

This clonotype was seen many times. V usage is TRBV5-1 and J usage is TRBJ1-1; D gene unclear. Germline assignment: CDR1 SGHRS and CDR2 YFSETQ. Trimming shortened V by 0 bases and J by 2 bases, and 5 bases separated the two germline ends. The CDR3 consists of 13 residues. CDR3 sequence (DNA): TGCGCCAGCAGCTTGGCGACAAACACTGAAGCTTTCTTT. Translation gives CASSLATNTEAFF.

Ten or more counts support this clonotype. This chain links TRBV27 with TRBJ1-2; the D gene is possibly TRBD1 (5 bases). V was clipped by 7 bases and J by 2 bases, with 17 bases between them. This CDR3 has 15 amino acids. Germline V gene lookup returns CDR1 MNHEY and CDR2 SMNVEV (reference sequence). CDR3 residues: CASKSRRWDNYGYTF. For the CDR3, the DNA is TGTGCCAGCAAGTCCAGGCGATGGGACAACTATGGCTACACCTTC.

In this sample, this clonotype turned up a few times. This chain connects TRBV20-1 to TRBJ2-3; D might be TRBD2 (6 bases). Trimming pared 0 bases from V and 4 bases from J, leaving 11 bases between. The germline V gene has CDR1 DFQATT and CDR2 SNEGSKA (reference sequence). The length of the CDR3 is 14 residues. The CDR3 here is CSARDLAVPDTQYF. CDR3 nucleotide sequence: TGCAGTGCTAGAGATTTAGCGGTTCCAGATACGCAGTATTTT.

The chain carries TRBV5-1 and TRBJ2-2; D gene ambiguous. The V gene's germline CDR1 is SGHRS and CDR2 YFSETQ. The V end lost 2 bases, the J end lost 0 bases, and 8 bases lay between the germline ends. The CDR3 sequence is 15 residues long. CDR3 protein: CASSFDSTNTGELFF. CDR3 sequence (DNA): TGCGCCAGCAGCTTTGACTCTACGAACACCGGGGAGCTGTTTTTT.

This clonotype was observed a handful of times. The chain carries TRBV11-2 and TRBJ2-4; TRBD2 might be the D (5 bases). The germline V and J ends were trimmed by 1 base and 3 bases, with 25 bases remaining between them. Germline V gene sequence: CDR1 SGHAT, CDR2 FQNNGV. The CDR3 spans 20 residues. CDR3: CASSLGSRRGVFSVKNIQYF. CDR3 nucleotide sequence: TGTGCCAGCAGCTTAGGTTCTAGACGGGGTGTTTTCTCGGTCAAAAACATTCAGTACTTC.

With respect to this clonotype: One base away lies a much larger clone, so this may be a sequencing read error. V usage is TRBV10-3 and J usage is TRBJ2-7; D perhaps matches TRBD1 (5 bases). The V gene's germline CDR1 is ENHRY and CDR2 SYGVKD. CDR3 length equals 13 residues. DNA of the CDR3: TGTGCCATCAGTGAGTCCCAGGGTGGCGAGCAGTGCTTC. It specifies CAISESQGGEQCF.

This clonotype was detected a few times. This sequence joins TRBV20-1 and TRBJ1-2, with D unclear. Trimming took 0 bases from V and 8 from J, leaving 16 bases between them. CDR3 length: 14 residues. From germline, CDR1 is DFQATT and CDR2 SNEGSKA (reference sequence). The CDR3: CSAREPGSQDGYTF. Here the CDR3 DNA reads TGCAGTGCTAGAGAACCGGGGTCGCAGGACGGCTACACCTTC.

This clonotype occurred many times. This sequence joins TRBV13 and TRBJ2-7, with 8 bases aligning to TRBD1. The CDR3 has 15 amino acids. J gave up 3 bases and V 8 bases, and 12 bases lay outside the gene matches. Per germline, CDR1 PRHDT and CDR2 FYEKMQ (reference sequence). Here the CDR3 DNA reads TGTGCCAGCGTCACTACGACAGGGGTCCTCTACGAGCAGTACTTC. Translating gives CASVTTTGVLYEQYF.

This clonotype was detected a few times. This chain uses TRBV6-1 with TRBJ2-5; D not certain. The germline V gene has CDR1 MNHNS and CDR2 SASEGT. V was pared by 1 base and J by 1 base, with 10 bases between. This CDR3 has 15 residues. The CDR3 is CASSEGILIQETQYF. CDR3 sequence (DNA): TGTGCCAGCAGTGAAGGAATTCTGATCCAAGAGACCCAGTACTTC.

With regard to this clonotype: Compared with germline, one end of the junction differs, possibly owing to a read error. In DNA form, the CDR3 reads TGTGCCAGCAGCTCAACAGGGATCGGGGCCAACGGCCTGACTTTC. Protein: CASSSTGIGANGLTF. The V call is TRBV2, the J call TRBJ2-6, with D perhaps TRBD1 (6 bases). CDR1 and CDR2 from the germline V gene are SNHLY and FYNNEI. The CDR3 is 15 amino acids.

This clonotype was found many times. The chain joins TRBV12-3 or TRBV12-4 to TRBJ1-1, with D unresolved. The V end lost 7 bases, the J end lost 6 bases, and 12 bases lay between the germline ends. This CDR3 spans 12 amino acids. DNA of the CDR3: TGTGCCAGCACTTACATCGGCTCTGAAGCTTTCTTT. Translation: CASTYIGSEAFF.

On this clonotype itself: Just one base apart from a much larger clone, this may be a read error. The J gene is TRBJ2-7, the V gene TRBV7-8; TRBD2 aligns across 8 bases. This CDR3 is built from 15 residues. Germline lookup yields CDR1 SGHVS and CDR2 FQNEAQ. The V gene end was trimmed by 2 bases and the J gene end by 3 bases; junction bases not matched to a gene: 6. CDR3 region: CASSLRGGLYYEQYF. The DNA of the CDR3 is TGTGCCAGCAGCTTACGCGGGGGGCTATACTACGAGCAGTACTTC.

In its sample, this clonotype was seen a few times. The V and J genes are TRBV6-6 and TRBJ1-5; D remains ambiguous. The CDR3 loop spans 13 amino acids. Germline V lookup: CDR1 MNHNY, CDR2 SVGAGI (reference sequence). Trimming cost V 2 bases and J 3 bases, with 5 bases left between them. The CDR3 is CASSYRDNQPQHF. The CDR3 DNA follows: TGTGCCAGCAGTTACCGAGACAATCAGCCCCAGCATTTT.